What follows are 17 T cell receptor beta chains derived from one specimen sequenced in a study of identical twins. TCRdb used MiXCR to reprocess the 5' RACE reads, holding one entry per CDR3 protein. The sample yields 1.5 million to 2 million distinct CDR3 sequences, 32% seen once. Material: cord blood. The receptors derive from a newborn girl in good health.

This clonotype was counted a few times. V usage is TRBV2 and J usage is TRBJ1-4; 9 bases are a match to TRBD1. After removal of 5 bases from V and 5 bases from J, the junction contained 3 bases not matched to a gene. In germline, CDR1 is SNHLY, CDR2 FYNNEI. The CDR3 is 14 amino acids. The CDR3 coding sequence is TGTGCCAGCAGTAACAGGGGGCCGAATGAAAAACTGTTTTTT. This codes for CASSNRGPNEKLFF.

The V call is TRBV7-2, the J call TRBJ1-6; TRBD1 might be the D (6 bases). Trimming took 6 bases from V and 3 from J, leaving 12 bases between them. This CDR3 contains 15 residues. The germline V gene has CDR1 SGHTA and CDR2 FQGNSA. Here the CDR3 reads CASRKDSFYNSPLHF. DNA of the CDR3: TGTGCCAGCAGGAAGGACAGCTTCTATAATTCACCCCTCCACTTT.

There are a few counts of this clonotype. This rearrangement joins TRBV4-1 to TRBJ2-1; D is unclear. TRBJ2-7 matches the DNA end more closely, so the J call is doubtful. The CDR3 has 14 amino acids. The germline V gene encodes CDR1 MGHRA and CDR2 YSYEKL. CDR3 nucleotide sequence: TGCGCCAGCAGCCGACTGCGTATTTACAATGAGCAGTACTTC. Translation: CASSRLRIYNEQYF.

Only a few counts were recorded for this clonotype. This sequence joins TRBV20-1 and TRBJ1-2; the match to TRBD1 covers 7 bases. Unmatched junction bases numbered 5, after V lost 0 bases and J lost 4 bases. CDR1 is DFQATT, CDR2 SNEGSKA, per germline (reference sequence). The length of the CDR3 is 14 residues. CDR3 in DNA: TGCAGTGCTAGAGATCAGGGACAGTCCTATGGCTACACCTTC. This codes for CSARDQGQSYGYTF.

The V call is TRBV20-1, the J call TRBJ2-5, with 11 bases matching TRBD2. This CDR3 contains 14 residues. V was clipped by 3 bases and J by 3 bases; unmatched bases: 3. CDR1 is DFQATT, CDR2 SNEGSKA, per germline (reference sequence). The CDR3 loop reads CSARGLAEKETQYF. As DNA, the CDR3 is TGCAGTGCTAGGGGACTAGCGGAGAAAGAGACCCAGTACTTC.

CDR3 sequence: CASSLSAGPYNSPLHF. The DNA of the CDR3 is TGTGCCAGCAGTTTATCGGCGGGTCCCTATAATTCACCCCTCCACTTT. The chain recombines TRBV27 with TRBJ1-6; D is uncertain. This CDR3 has 16 residues. Trimming stripped 0 bases from V and 2 bases from J, with 8 bases between. Germline CDR1 and CDR2: MNHEY and SMNVEV (reference sequence).

This clonotype came up a few times. V is TRBV20-1 and J is TRBJ2-1; D gene unclear. This CDR3 has 13 residues. The V gene's germline CDR1 is DFQATT and CDR2 SNEGSKA (reference sequence). Trimming left V 2 bases short and J 6 bases short, with 11 bases between. The CDR3 region has the DNA TGCAGTGCTAGAATTGCTAGTCCCAATGAGCAGTTCTTC. Translating gives CSARIASPNEQFF.

The V gene is TRBV29-1, the J gene TRBJ2-1; 7 bases are a match to TRBD2. Germline V gene lookup returns CDR1 SQVTM and CDR2 ANQGSEA. V shed 6 bases, J shed 9 bases, and the junction held 8 bases outside the gene matches. The CDR3 runs 12 residues. CDR3 region: CSVRLGGGEQFF. DNA of the CDR3: TGCAGCGTCCGGTTGGGGGGGGGTGAGCAGTTCTTC.

Points on this clonotype: Possible read error: a much larger clone is one base away. The rearrangement uses TRBV11-2 and TRBJ2-3; D unclear. Trimming took off 5 bases at V and 4 bases at J, with 13 bases between the two ends. This CDR3 comprises 14 residues. CDR1 and CDR2 (germline): SGHAT, FQNNGV. This CDR3 is CASSIHSRADTQYF. The CDR3 region has the DNA TGTGCCAGCAGCATCCACTCACGGGCAGATACGCAGTATTTT.

Comments on this clonotype: A read error is possible here, since a much larger clone lies one base away. The chain employs TRBV3-1 and TRBJ2-5, with a possible D match to TRBD1 (5 bases). Germline V lookup: CDR1 LGHDT, CDR2 YNNKEL (reference sequence). V dropped 1 base and J dropped 11 bases, with 26 bases sitting between them. The CDR3 is 17 residues long. CDR3 nucleotides: TGTGCCAGCAGCCAAGTGAATCCGGCCCCCAGCAGGGATGCGCAGTACTTC. Residues: CASSQVNPAPSRDAQYF.

The table lists this clonotype with many counts. CDR3 residues: CAIGSGSYNEQFF. CDR3 DNA sequence: TGTGCCATCGGTAGCGGCTCCTACAATGAGCAGTTCTTC. This sequence joins TRBV10-3 and TRBJ2-1; maybe TRBD2 (6 bases). The CDR3 spans 13 residues. The V gene's germline CDR1 is ENHRY and CDR2 SYGVKD. Between the trimmed V and J ends, which lost 8 bases and 0 bases, there was a span of 8 bases.

This clonotype turned up a few times. The V gene is TRBV6-6, the J gene TRBJ1-4, with TRBD1 identical over 9 bases. The ends lost 2 bases at V and 4 bases at J; junction bases unmatched: 2. The CDR3 totals 15 residues. Germline CDR1 MNHNY, CDR2 SVGAGI (reference sequence). The CDR3 DNA is TGTGCCAGCAGTTACCGGGGACAGGGTAATGAAAAACTGTTTTTT. It translates to CASSYRGQGNEKLFF.

The chain joins TRBV6-1 to TRBJ1-5; D perhaps matches TRBD1 (6 bases). Trimming stripped 6 bases from V and 0 bases from J, with 9 bases between. This CDR3 has 14 amino acids. Looked up from germline, CDR1 is MNHNS and CDR2 is SASEGT. CDR3 sequence (DNA): TGTGCCAGCAGGAGGACAGATAGCAATCAGCCCCAGCATTTT. Encoded protein: CASRRTDSNQPQHF.

This chain links TRBV20-1 with TRBJ1-2; D is undetermined. This CDR3 has 12 residues. The germline CDR1 and CDR2 sequences are DFQATT and SNEGSKA (reference sequence). Trimming took 7 bases from V and 5 from J, leaving 14 bases between them. DNA of the CDR3: TGCAGTGGGGTGCCTGCAGCATATGGCTACACCTTC. It codes for CSGVPAAYGYTF.

This clonotype was seen more than once but under ten times. The chain is built from TRBV7-9 and TRBJ2-3; the match to TRBD2 covers 15 bases. The CDR3 length is 16 residues. The V segment lost 3 bases and the J segment 6 bases; nucleotides outside the gene matches: 4. Germline V gene lookup returns CDR1 SEHNR and CDR2 FQNEAQ (reference sequence). The DNA for the CDR3 is TGTGCCAGCAGCTTTTGGACTAGCGGGGGGGCCGATACGCAGTATTTT. It encodes CASSFWTSGGADTQYF.

This chain connects TRBV10-3 to TRBJ2-7; no reliable D call. Germline V gives CDR1 ENHRY, CDR2 SYGVKD. This CDR3 spans 13 amino acids. Trimming pared 5 bases from V and 5 bases from J, leaving 13 bases between. The DNA for the CDR3 is TGTGCCATCAGTCTACCAGGTCAAAACGAGCAGTACTTC. Protein: CAISLPGQNEQYF.

V and J are TRBV7-9 and TRBJ2-5; 9 nucleotides match TRBD2. From germline, CDR1 is SEHNR and CDR2 FQNEAQ (reference sequence). This CDR3 comprises 16 residues. The V and J ends lost 4 bases and 3 bases, in that order; junction bases with no gene match: 9. CDR3 sequence reads: CASSSLFRLAEETQYF. The CDR3 DNA follows: TGTGCCAGCAGCTCCCTATTCAGACTAGCGGAAGAGACCCAGTACTTC.